The clone carrying this TCR beta chain was recorded a few times. Its antigen remains unknown. This entry belongs to a study of response to subunit inactivated influenza vaccine. Study-wide results and limits: With each seasonal influenza vaccination, the authors suggested, few new T cells are recruited.

TCRdb redid the calling of the RT-PCR reads with MiXCR, one entry per CDR3 protein. The sample includes about 500,000 distinct CDR3 sequences, approximately 17% of them seen just once. The sample consisted of CD4+ T cells sorted from PBMCs, taken about 23 months after vaccination. This TCR came from a man between 50 and 75 years old who received an inactivated influenza vaccine.

The CDR3 DNA is TGTGCCAGCAGGCGTCAAGGCGAGACCCAGTACTTC. Encoded protein: CASRRQGETQYF. The rearrangement joins TRBV12-3 or TRBV12-4 to TRBJ2-5, with D hard to call. With 6 bases removed from V and 5 bases from J, the gap between germline ends came to 10 bases. This CDR3 contains 12 residues.